The present T cell receptor (beta chain) was sequenced within a study of technical replicates of blood from a few donors. Trimming took 2 bases from V and 0 from J, leaving 10 bases between them. This CDR3 has 15 residues. CDR1 MGHDK and CDR2 SYGVNS come from the germline V gene. The protocol was immunoSEQ multiplex PCR, while the TCRdb copy is restricted to in-frame clones and leaves out a portion. The sample yields about 76,000 clones, around nine tenths seen once. The source is a human donor in good health. The sequenced sample consisted of T cells isolated from PBMCs. J is TRBJ2-5 and V is TRBV25-1; possible D gene TRBD1, 5 bases. CDR3: CASSERTPYQETQYF. The CDR3 nucleotides are TGTGCCAGCAGTGAAAGGACACCGTACCAAGAGACCCAGTACTTC.